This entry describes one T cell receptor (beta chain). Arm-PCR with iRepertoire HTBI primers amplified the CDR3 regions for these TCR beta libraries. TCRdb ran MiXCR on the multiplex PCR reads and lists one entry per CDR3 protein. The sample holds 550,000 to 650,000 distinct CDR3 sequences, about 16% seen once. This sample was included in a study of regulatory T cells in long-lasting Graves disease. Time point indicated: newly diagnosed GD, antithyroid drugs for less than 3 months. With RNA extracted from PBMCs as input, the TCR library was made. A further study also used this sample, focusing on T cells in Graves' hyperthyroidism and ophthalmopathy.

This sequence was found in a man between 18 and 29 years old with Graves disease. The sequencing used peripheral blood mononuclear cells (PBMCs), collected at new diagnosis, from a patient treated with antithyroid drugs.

The CDR3 DNA sequence: TGTGCCAGCAGCCAAGGGTTGGCAGCGGGGATTTCCTACGAGCAGTACTTC. As protein: CASSQGLAAGISYEQYF. The V gene is TRBV3-1, the J gene TRBJ2-7; 7 bases are a match to TRBD2. The CDR3 totals 17 residues. V dropped 1 base and J dropped 1; count of bases not matched to a gene: 10. Germline CDR1 LGHDT, CDR2 YNNKEL (reference sequence).